The present T cell receptor beta chain was sequenced within a study of T cell changes during pregnancy in multiple sclerosis. The assay was immunoSEQ multiplex PCR, and TCRdb's table has in-frame clones only and misses some. The top ten hold 1.2% of the sample, which has 40,000 to 45,000 clones, 89% seen once. This clone was detected only once. The TCR comes from a female donor with multiple sclerosis, enrolled in a pregnancy study. Sequences were derived from CD4+ T cells from peripheral blood mononuclear cells, sampled in the first trimester of pregnancy.

The CDR3 region has the DNA TGTGCCAGCAGTGCCCGACACGGAACCTATGGCTACACCTTC. Its protein product is CASSARHGTYGYTF. The J gene is TRBJ1-2, the V gene TRBV6-1; D gene unclear. Germline CDR1 MNHNS, CDR2 SASEGT. This CDR3 contains 14 residues. Trimming cost V 4 bases and J 4 bases, with 13 bases left between them.